This T cell receptor beta chain was identified during a study of Graves' ophthalmopathy and Graves' hyperthyroidism. The wider study: Being free of ophthalmopathy for 18 months of follow-up defined stable hyperthyroidism.

Amplifying from RNA transcripts, the study obtained TCR beta CDR3 regions. Second-round multiplex PCR followed a first-round RT-PCR using HTBI primers. One entry per CDR3 protein, called by TCRdb with MiXCR from the multiplex PCR reads. This sample has roughly 1.1 million distinct CDR3 sequences, with approximately 35% found just once. In the case of this clonotype: This could be a read error, since a much larger clone is one nucleotide away.

The source material was peripheral blood or thyroid tissue (not recorded which). The source is an adult man with Graves' hyperthyroidism.

CDR3 coding DNA: TGTGCCAGCAGCTTCACTAGCGGGAGCGACTACGAGCAGTACTTC. Encoded protein: CASSFTSGSDYEQYF. V and J are TRBV7-2 and TRBJ2-7; 11 bases are a match to TRBD2. The length of the CDR3 is 15 residues. Per the germline V gene, CDR1 is SGHTA and CDR2 is FQGNSA. Germline trimming cut 3 bases from V and 3 bases from J; bases unmatched to any gene: 4.